This TCR beta chain comes out of a study of blood T cell repertoires in COVID-19. Overall study context: T cells, B-cell-depleted T cells, or PBMCs supplied cDNA or gDNA.

This clone has a single count. Participants were aged 18 to 89 years, lived in over 20 US areas, and enrolled virtually. This CDR3 has 16 residues. J was trimmed by 5 bases and V by 2 bases; bases with no gene match: 11. Germline assignment: CDR1 SGHNT and CDR2 YYREEE (reference sequence). As handled by the study authors: Amplified reference gene primers provided the basis for estimating nucleated cell counts. The method was immunoSEQ multiplex PCR; TCRdb's version includes in-frame clones alone and lacks a portion of them. From that table come the V and J calls and clone size; the DNA was used to work out D and trimming. The table shows 100,000 to 150,000 clones, with 75% to 90% occurring only once.

Material: PBMCs or T cells enriched from blood (not recorded which). The rearrangement joins TRBV5-4 to TRBJ2-3, with 7 bases aligning to TRBD2. The origin of this receptor is a woman aged 50 to 60 who had recovered from COVID-19. This CDR3 reads CASSFPRTRRIDTQYF. CDR3 DNA sequence: TGTGCCAGCAGCTTCCCCCGGACTAGACGGATAGATACGCAGTATTTT.